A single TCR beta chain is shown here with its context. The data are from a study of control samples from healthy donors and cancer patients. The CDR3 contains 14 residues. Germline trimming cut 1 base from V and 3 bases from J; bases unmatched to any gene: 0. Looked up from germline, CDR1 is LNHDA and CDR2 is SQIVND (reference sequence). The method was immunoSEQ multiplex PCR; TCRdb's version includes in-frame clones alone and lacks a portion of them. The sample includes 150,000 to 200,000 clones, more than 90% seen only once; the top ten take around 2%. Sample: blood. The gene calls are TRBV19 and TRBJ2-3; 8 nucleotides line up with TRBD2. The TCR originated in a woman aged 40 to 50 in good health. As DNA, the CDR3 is TGTGCCAGTAGTATAGGACTAGCGACAGATACGCAGTATTTT. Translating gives CASSIGLATDTQYF.